This T cell receptor beta chain was profiled in a study of T cells in women clearing cervical HPV infection. The wider study: Donors had HPV16-related CIN3 or worse; 2 had invasive cancer.

Repertoires were generated with immunoSEQ multiplex PCR, while TCRdb's copy carries only in-frame clones and drops some. This sample lists approximately 52,000 clones; its ten largest clones have about 1.5%. Germline V gene sequence: CDR1 SGHRS, CDR2 YFSETQ. The length of the CDR3 is 15 residues. Trimming took off 5 bases at V and 6 bases at J, with 17 bases between the two ends. Note on this clone: The sequence runs out 3 residues before the end of the CDR3; the remainder is reconstructed from the germline J gene.

The rearrangement joins TRBV5-1 to TRBJ2-2, with a possible D match to TRBD2 (6 bases). Sequencing input: blood buffy coat. The source of this sequence is a woman between 18 and 70 years old with a cervical HPV16 infection that either progressed to CIN3+ or cleared (not recorded which). The CDR3 bases that were read are TGCGCCAGCAGGGCTGGACCAGCGGGCGCCGGGGAG. The encoded protein is CASRAGPAGAGE. The whole CDR3 reads CASRAGPAGAGELFF.